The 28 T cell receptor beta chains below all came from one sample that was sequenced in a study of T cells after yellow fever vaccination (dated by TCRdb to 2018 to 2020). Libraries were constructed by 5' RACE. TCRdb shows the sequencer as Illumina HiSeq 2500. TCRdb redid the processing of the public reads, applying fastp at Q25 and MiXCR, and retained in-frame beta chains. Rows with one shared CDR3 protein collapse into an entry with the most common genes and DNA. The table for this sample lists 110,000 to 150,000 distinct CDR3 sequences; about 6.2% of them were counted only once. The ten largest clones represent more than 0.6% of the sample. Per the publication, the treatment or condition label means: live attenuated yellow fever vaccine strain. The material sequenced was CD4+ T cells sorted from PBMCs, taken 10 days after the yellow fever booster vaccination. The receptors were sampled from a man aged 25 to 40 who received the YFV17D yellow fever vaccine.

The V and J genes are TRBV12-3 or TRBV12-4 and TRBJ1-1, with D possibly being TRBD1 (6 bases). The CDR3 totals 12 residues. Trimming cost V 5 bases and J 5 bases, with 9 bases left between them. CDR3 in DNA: TGTGCCAGCAGTCCCGGACAGACTGAAGCTTTCTTT. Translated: CASSPGQTEAFF.

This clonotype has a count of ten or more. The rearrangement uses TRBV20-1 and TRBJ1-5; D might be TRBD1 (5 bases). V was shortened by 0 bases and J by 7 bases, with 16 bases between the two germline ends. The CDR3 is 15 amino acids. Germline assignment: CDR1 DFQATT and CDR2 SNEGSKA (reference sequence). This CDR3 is CSARDRGRPGQPQHF. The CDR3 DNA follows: TGCAGTGCTAGAGATCGGGGCAGGCCGGGGCAGCCCCAGCATTTT.

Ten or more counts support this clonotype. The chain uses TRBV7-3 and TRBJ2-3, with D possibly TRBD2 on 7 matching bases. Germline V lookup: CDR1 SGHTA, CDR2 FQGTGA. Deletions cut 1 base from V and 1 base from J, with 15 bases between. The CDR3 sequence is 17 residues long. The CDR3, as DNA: TGTGCCAGCAGCTTAAGGGGGGGCGCCCCGGGCACAGATACGCAGTATTTT. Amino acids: CASSLRGGAPGTDTQYF.

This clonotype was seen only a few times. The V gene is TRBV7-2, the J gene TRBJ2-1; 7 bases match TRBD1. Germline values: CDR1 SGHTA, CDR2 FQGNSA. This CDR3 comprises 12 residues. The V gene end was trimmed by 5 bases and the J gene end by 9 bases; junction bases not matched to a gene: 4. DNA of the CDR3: TGTGCCAGCAGCCGCCCAGGGGGTGAGCAGTTCTTC. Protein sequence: CASSRPGGEQFF.

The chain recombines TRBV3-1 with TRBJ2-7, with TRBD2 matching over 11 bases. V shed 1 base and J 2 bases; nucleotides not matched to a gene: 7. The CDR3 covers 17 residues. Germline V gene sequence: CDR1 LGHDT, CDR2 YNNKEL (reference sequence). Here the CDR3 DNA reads TGTGCCAGCAGCCAAGTGGCTAGCGGGAGGATCCCCTACGAGCAGTACTTC. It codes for CASSQVASGRIPYEQYF.

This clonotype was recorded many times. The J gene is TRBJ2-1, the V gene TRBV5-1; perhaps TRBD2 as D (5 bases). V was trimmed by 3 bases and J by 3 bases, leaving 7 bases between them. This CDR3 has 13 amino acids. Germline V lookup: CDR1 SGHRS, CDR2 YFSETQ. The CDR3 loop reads CASSWTGYNEQFF. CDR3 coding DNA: TGCGCCAGCAGCTGGACTGGCTACAATGAGCAGTTCTTC.

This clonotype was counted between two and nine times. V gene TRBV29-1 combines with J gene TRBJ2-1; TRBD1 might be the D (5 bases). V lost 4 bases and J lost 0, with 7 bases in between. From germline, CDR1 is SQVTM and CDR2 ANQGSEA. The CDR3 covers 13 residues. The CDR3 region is CSVGQISYNEQFF. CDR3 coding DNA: TGCAGCGTTGGACAGATCTCCTACAATGAGCAGTTCTTC.

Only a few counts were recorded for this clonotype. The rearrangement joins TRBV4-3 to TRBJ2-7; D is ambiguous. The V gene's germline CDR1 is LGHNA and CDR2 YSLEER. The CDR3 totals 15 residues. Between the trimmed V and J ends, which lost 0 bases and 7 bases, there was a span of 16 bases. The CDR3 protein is CASSQDRPENGEQYF. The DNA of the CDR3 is TGCGCCAGCAGCCAAGATCGACCGGAGAATGGGGAGCAGTACTTC.

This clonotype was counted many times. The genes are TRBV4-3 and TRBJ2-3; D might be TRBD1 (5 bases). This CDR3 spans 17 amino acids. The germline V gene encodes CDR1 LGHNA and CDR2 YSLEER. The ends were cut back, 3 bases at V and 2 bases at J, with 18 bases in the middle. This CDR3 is CASSQQSSTDPTDTQYF. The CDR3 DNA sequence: TGCGCCAGCAGCCAGCAATCGTCGACAGACCCCACAGATACGCAGTATTTT.

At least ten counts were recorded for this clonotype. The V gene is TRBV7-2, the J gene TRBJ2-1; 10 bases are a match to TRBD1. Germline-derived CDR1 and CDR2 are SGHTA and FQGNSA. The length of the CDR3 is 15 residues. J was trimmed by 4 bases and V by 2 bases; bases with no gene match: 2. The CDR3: CASSLMDRGYNEQFF. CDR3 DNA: TGTGCCAGCAGCTTAATGGACAGGGGGTACAATGAGCAGTTCTTC.

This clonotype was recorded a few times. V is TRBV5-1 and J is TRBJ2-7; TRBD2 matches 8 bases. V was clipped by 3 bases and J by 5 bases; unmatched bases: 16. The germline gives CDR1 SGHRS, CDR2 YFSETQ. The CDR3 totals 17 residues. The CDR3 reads CASSSPLREGVLNEQYF. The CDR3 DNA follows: TGCGCCAGCAGCTCCCCCCTCCGGGAGGGCGTTCTGAACGAGCAGTACTTC. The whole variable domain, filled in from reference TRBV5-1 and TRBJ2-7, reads KAGVTQTPRYLIKTRGQQVTLSCSPISGHRSVSWYQQTPGQGLQFLFEYFSETQRNKGNFPGRFSGRQFSNSRSEMNVSTLELGDSALYLCASSSPLREGVLNEQYFGPGTRLTVT.

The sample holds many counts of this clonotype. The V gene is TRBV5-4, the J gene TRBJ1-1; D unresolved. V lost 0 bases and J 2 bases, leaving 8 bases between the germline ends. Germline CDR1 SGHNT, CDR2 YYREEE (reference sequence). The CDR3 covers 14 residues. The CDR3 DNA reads TGTGCCAGCAGCTTGGGCCACCTAAACACTGAAGCTTTCTTT. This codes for CASSLGHLNTEAFF.

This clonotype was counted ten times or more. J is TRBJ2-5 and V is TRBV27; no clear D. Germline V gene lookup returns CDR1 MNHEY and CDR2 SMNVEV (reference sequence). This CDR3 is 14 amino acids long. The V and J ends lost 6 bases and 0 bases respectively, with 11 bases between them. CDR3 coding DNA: TGTGCCAGCAGACTGAACCGGTACCAAGAGACCCAGTACTTC. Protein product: CASRLNRYQETQYF.

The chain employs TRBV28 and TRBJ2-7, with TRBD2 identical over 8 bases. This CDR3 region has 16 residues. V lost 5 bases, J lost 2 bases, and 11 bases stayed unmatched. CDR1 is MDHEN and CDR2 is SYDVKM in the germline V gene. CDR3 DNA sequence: TGTGCCAGCAGTCCCTACTTGGCGGGAGGCCCCTACGAGCAGTACTTC. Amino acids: CASSPYLAGGPYEQYF.

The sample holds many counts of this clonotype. The CDR3 nucleotides are TGTGCCAGCAGCAACGGGGGGTACAATGAGCAGTTCTTC. Its translation: CASSNGGYNEQFF. The gene calls are TRBV11-2 and TRBJ2-1; the match to TRBD2 covers 7 bases. The CDR3 has 13 amino acids. Looked up from germline, CDR1 is SGHAT and CDR2 is FQNNGV. Unmatched junction bases numbered 2, after V lost 5 bases and J lost 4 bases.

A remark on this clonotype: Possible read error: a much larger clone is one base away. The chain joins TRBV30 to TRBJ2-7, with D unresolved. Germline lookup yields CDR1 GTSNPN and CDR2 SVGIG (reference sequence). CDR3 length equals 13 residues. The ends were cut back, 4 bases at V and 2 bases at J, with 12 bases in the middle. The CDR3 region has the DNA TGTGCCTGGACTGTAAACACTGCCTACGAGCAGTACTTC. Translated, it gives CAWTVNTAYEQYF.

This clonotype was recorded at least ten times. The CDR3 reads CASRGFIQYF. In DNA, the CDR3 is TGTGCCAGCAGGGGTTTCATTCAGTACTTC. V is TRBV9 and J is TRBJ2-4, with D unresolved. Germline-derived CDR1 and CDR2 are SGDLS and YYNGEE. This CDR3 is built from 10 residues. V lost 5 bases and J lost 9, with 6 bases in between.

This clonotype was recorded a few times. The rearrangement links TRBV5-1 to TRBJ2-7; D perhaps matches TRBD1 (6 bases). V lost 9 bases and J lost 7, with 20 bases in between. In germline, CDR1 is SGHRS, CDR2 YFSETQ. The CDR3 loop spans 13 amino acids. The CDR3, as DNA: TGCGCCACCAAAGACACAGGGTCGGGAGAGCAGTACTTC. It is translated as CATKDTGSGEQYF.

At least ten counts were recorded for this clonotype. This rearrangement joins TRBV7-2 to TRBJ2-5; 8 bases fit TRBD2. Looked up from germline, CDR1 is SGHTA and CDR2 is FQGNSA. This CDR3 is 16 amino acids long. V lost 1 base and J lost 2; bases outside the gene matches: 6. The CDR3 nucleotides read TGTGCCAGCAGCTTAGTTCGACTAGCGTATCAAGAGACCCAGTACTTC. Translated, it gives CASSLVRLAYQETQYF.

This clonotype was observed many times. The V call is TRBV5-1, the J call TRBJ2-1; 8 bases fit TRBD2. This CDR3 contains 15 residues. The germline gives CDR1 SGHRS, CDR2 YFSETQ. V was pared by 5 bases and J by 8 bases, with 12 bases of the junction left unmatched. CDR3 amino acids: CASRREFSGNDEQFF. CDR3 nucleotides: TGCGCCAGCAGAAGAGAGTTTAGCGGGAACGATGAGCAGTTCTTC.

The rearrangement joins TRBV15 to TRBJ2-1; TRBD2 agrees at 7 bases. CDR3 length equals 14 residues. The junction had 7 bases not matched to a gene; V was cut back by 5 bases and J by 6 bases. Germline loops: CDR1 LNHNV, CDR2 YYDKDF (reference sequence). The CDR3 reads CATSPRASGNEQFF. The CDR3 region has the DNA TGTGCCACCAGCCCCCGGGCTAGCGGCAATGAGCAGTTCTTC.

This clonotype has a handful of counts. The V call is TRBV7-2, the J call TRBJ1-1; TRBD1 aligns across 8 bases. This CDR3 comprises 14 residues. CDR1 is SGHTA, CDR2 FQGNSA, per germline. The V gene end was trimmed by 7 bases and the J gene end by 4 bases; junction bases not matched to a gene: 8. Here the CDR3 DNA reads TGTGCCAGCATCCTTCAGGGGGCTGGCACTGAAGCTTTCTTT. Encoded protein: CASILQGAGTEAFF.

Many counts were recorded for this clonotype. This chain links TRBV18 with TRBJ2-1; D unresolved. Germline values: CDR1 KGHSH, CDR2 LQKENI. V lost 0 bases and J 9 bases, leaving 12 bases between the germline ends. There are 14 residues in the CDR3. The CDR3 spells CASSPPSRGLEQFF. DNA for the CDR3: TGTGCCAGCTCACCACCGTCTAGAGGCCTTGAGCAGTTCTTC. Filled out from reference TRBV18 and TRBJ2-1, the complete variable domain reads NAGVMQNPRHLVRRRGQEARLRCSPMKGHSHVYWYRQLPEEGLKFMVYLQKENIIDESGMPKERFSAEFPKEGPSILRIQQVVRGDSAAYFCASSPPSRGLEQFFGPGTRLTVL.

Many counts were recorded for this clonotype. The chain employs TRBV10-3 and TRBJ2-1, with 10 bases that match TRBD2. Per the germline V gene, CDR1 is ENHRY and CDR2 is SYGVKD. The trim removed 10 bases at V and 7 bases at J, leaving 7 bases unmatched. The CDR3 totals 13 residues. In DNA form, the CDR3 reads TGTGCCACTGGGCTAGCGGGAGCAAATGAGCAGTTCTTC. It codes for CATGLAGANEQFF.

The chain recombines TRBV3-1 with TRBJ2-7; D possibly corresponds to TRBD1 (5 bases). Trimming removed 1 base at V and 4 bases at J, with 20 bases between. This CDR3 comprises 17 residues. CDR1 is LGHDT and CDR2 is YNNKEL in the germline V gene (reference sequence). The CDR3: CASSQAPGTGNRYEQYF. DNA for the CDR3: TGTGCCAGCAGCCAAGCCCCCGGAACAGGTAATCGGTACGAGCAGTACTTC.

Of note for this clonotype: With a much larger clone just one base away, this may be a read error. The DNA of the CDR3 is TGCAGTGCTCTTAGCGGGAGATCCTACAATGAGCAGTTCTTC. Translating it yields CSALSGRSYNEQFF. The chain couples TRBV20-1 to TRBJ2-1, with TRBD2 matching over 9 bases. Germline trimming cut 5 bases from V and 1 base from J; bases unmatched to any gene: 3. Germline V gene sequence: CDR1 DFQATT, CDR2 SNEGSKA (reference sequence). This CDR3 is built from 14 residues.

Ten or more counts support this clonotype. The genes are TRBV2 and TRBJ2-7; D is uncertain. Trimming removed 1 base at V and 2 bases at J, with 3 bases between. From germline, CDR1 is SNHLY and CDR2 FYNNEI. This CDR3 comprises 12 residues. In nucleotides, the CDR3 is TGTGCCAGCAGTGAAGGACCCTACGAGCAGTACTTC. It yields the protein CASSEGPYEQYF.

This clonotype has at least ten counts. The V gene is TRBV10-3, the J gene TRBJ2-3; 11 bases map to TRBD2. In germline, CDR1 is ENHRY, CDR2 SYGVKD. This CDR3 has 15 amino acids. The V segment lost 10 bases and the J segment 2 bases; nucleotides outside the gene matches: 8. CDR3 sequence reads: CATSLAGGTTDTQYF. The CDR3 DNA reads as TGTGCCACGTCGCTAGCGGGAGGCACCACAGATACGCAGTATTTT.